This entry lists 25 T cell receptor beta chains sequenced from one sample in a study of identifying expanded T cells in peripheral blood. Assay: immunoSEQ multiplex PCR; the TCRdb copy retains only in-frame clones and omits some. The sample includes tens of thousands of clones, 88% seen only once; the top ten take approximately 5.2%. The sample taken for sequencing was blood. The receptors shown here come from a person aged 18 to 69 in good health.

This clone was found many times. The rearrangement uses TRBV6-4 and TRBJ2-3; possibly TRBD2 for D (6 bases). The V gene lost 3 bases and the J gene lost 0 bases, with 10 bases spanning the gap. Per germline, CDR1 MRHNA and CDR2 SNTAGT. This CDR3 is built from 15 residues. The CDR3 is CASSEDGGSTDTQYF. The CDR3 DNA reads TGTGCCAGCAGTGAAGACGGGGGAAGCACAGATACGCAGTATTTT.

This rearrangement joins TRBV10-3 to TRBJ1-2; TRBD1 matches at 8 bases. V was clipped by 3 bases and J by 4 bases; unmatched bases: 7. The CDR3 has 15 residues. Germline-derived CDR1 and CDR2 are ENHRY and SYGVKD. The CDR3 coding sequence is TGTGCCATCAGTGAAGGGCAGGGGGCTGGCTATGGCTACACCTTC. Its protein product is CAISEGQGAGYGYTF.

In nucleotides, the CDR3 is TGTGCCAGCAGCTCTCCTGTGGGGGTTGGGGCAGATACGCAGTATTTT. It specifies CASSSPVGVGADTQYF. The chain links TRBV7-9 to TRBJ2-3, with D possibly being TRBD1 or TRBD2 (5 bases each). The CDR3 has 16 residues. Trimming stripped 4 bases from V and 4 bases from J, with 18 bases between. CDR1 is SEHNR, CDR2 FQNEAQ, per germline (reference sequence).

The rearrangement joins TRBV6-1 to TRBJ1-5; the match to TRBD1 covers 7 bases. Germline V gene sequence: CDR1 MNHNS, CDR2 SASEGT. After removal of 2 bases from V and 3 bases from J, the junction contained 7 bases not matched to a gene. The CDR3 length is 16 residues. DNA of the CDR3: TGTGCCAGCAGTGAAAGACAAGGGGGCCCCAATCAGCCCCAGCATTTT. Protein product: CASSERQGGPNQPQHF.

The chain uses TRBV19 and TRBJ2-7; 8 bases line up with TRBD1. The CDR3 totals 15 residues. From germline, CDR1 is LNHDA and CDR2 SQIVND (reference sequence). The junction had 6 bases not matched to a gene; V was cut back by 1 base and J by 4 bases. The CDR3 bases are TGTGCCAGTAGTATAGCCGCCGGGACAGGATACGAGCAGTACTTC. It specifies CASSIAAGTGYEQYF.

The chain uses TRBV5-5 and TRBJ1-2; TRBD1 agrees at 11 bases. Per germline, CDR1 SGHKS and CDR2 YYEKEE (reference sequence). V was clipped by 4 bases and J by 6 bases; unmatched bases: 17. CDR3 length equals 18 residues. The CDR3 sequence: CASSQRWFGQGAKDGYTF. As DNA, the CDR3 is TGTGCCAGCAGCCAAAGGTGGTTCGGACAGGGGGCGAAGGATGGCTACACCTTC.

The chain couples TRBV27 to TRBJ2-5; D remains unclear. With 5 bases removed from V and 5 bases from J, the gap between germline ends came to 15 bases. In germline, CDR1 is MNHEY, CDR2 SMNVEV (reference sequence). This CDR3 has 14 residues. The CDR3 coding sequence is TGTGCCAGCAGTCCCCCCGGTGGGTGGGAGACCCAGTACTTC. Protein product: CASSPPGGWETQYF.

The chain carries TRBV6-6 and TRBJ2-7; possibly TRBD1 for D (6 bases). CDR3 length: 15 amino acids. Germline CDR1 and CDR2: MNHNY and SVGAGI (reference sequence). Trimming left V 0 bases short and J 5 bases short, with 14 bases between. In DNA, the CDR3 is TGTGCCAGCAGTTACTCGACACAGGGAAGAGACGAGCAGTACTTC. Encoded protein: CASSYSTQGRDEQYF.

V usage is TRBV10-3 and J usage is TRBJ1-1, with TRBD1 matching 9 bases. Germline lookup yields CDR1 ENHRY and CDR2 SYGVKD. V gave up 10 bases and J gave up 0 bases; unmatched junction bases: 3. This CDR3 comprises 13 residues. This CDR3 reads CATGTGMNTEAFF. CDR3 in DNA: TGTGCCACCGGGACAGGGATGAACACTGAAGCTTTCTTT.

CDR3: CASSRTGGAHNEQFF. In nucleotides, the CDR3 is TGTGCCAGCAGCAGGACAGGGGGCGCCCACAATGAGCAGTTCTTC. The chain employs TRBV11-3 and TRBJ2-1, with 11 positions matching TRBD1. Germline V gene sequence: CDR1 SGHNT, CDR2 YENEEA. After removal of 5 bases from V and 5 bases from J, the junction contained 5 bases not matched to a gene. The CDR3 has 15 residues. The complete variable domain, with remaining parts taken from reference TRBV11-3 and TRBJ2-1, reads EAGVVQSPRYKIIEKKQPVAFWCNPISGHNTLYWYLQNLGQGPELLIRYENEEAVDDSQLPKDRFSAERLKGVDSTLKIQPAELGDSAVYLCASSRTGGAHNEQFFGPGTRLTVL.

The gene calls are TRBV4-1 and TRBJ1-2; D ambiguous. Germline V gene sequence: CDR1 MGHRA, CDR2 YSYEKL. V was clipped by 0 bases and J by 4 bases, with 12 bases between them. There are 15 residues in the CDR3. The CDR3 nucleotides are TGCGCCAGCAGCCAAGATTTGGACGGAGCCTATGGCTACACCTTC. Amino acids: CASSQDLDGAYGYTF.

The gene calls are TRBV13 and TRBJ2-7; unclear D gene. Germline assignment: CDR1 PRHDT and CDR2 FYEKMQ (reference sequence). The CDR3 has 14 residues. Trimming removed 0 bases at V and 9 bases at J, with 15 bases between. The CDR3, as DNA: TGTGCCAGCAGCTTAGGGACCGCCGCACTTGGGCAGTACTTC. This encodes CASSLGTAALGQYF.

The chain carries TRBV29-1 and TRBJ2-5; TRBD1 aligns across 8 bases. This CDR3 comprises 12 residues. Trimming cost V 6 bases and J 9 bases; bases outside gene matches: 9. Germline assignment: CDR1 SQVTM and CDR2 ANQGSEA. DNA for the CDR3: TGCAGCGTGGGACAGGAGGCCCAGGCCCAGTACTTC. Protein sequence: CSVGQEAQAQYF. The complete variable domain, with remaining parts taken from reference TRBV29-1 and TRBJ2-5, reads SAVISQKPSRDICQRGTSLTIQCQVDSQVTMMFWYRQQPGQSLTLIATANQGSEATYESGFVIDKFPISRPNLTFSTLTVSNMSPEDSSIYLCSVGQEAQAQYFGPGTRLLVL.

In DNA, the CDR3 is TGCGCCAGCAGCTCCGCGGAGGGAGGTAATGAAAAACTGTTTTTT. This sequence encodes CASSSAEGGNEKLFF. J is TRBJ1-4 and V is TRBV5-1, with D hard to call. V shed 3 bases and J shed 4 bases, with 13 bases lying between them. This CDR3 has 15 residues. In germline, CDR1 is SGHRS, CDR2 YFSETQ.

There are a few counts of this clone. The chain couples TRBV29-1 to TRBJ2-1; possible D gene TRBD1, 5 bases. CDR3 length equals 15 residues. The germline V gene encodes CDR1 SQVTM and CDR2 ANQGSEA. Trimming removed 5 bases at V and 1 base at J, with 15 bases between. CDR3 in DNA: TGCAGCGTTCCCTCTAACAGGCCATCCTACAATGAGCAGTTCTTC. Its translation: CSVPSNRPSYNEQFF.

The chain joins TRBV15 to TRBJ1-1; D is undetermined. The V end lost 1 base, the J end lost 1 base, and 4 bases lay between the germline ends. The germline gives CDR1 LNHNV, CDR2 YYDKDF (reference sequence). This CDR3 is 13 amino acids long. The CDR3 is CATSRAANTEAFF. The DNA for the CDR3 is TGTGCCACCAGCAGAGCAGCGAACACTGAAGCTTTCTTT.

The chain couples TRBV13 to TRBJ2-1; perhaps TRBD1 as D (6 bases). Germline-derived CDR1 and CDR2 are PRHDT and FYEKMQ (reference sequence). V lost 1 base, J lost 9 bases, and 10 bases lay in between. This CDR3 has 13 amino acids. CDR3 amino acids: CASSLDRASEQFF. CDR3 sequence (DNA): TGTGCCAGCAGCTTAGACAGGGCGAGTGAGCAGTTCTTC.

This clone was counted a few times. The chain recombines TRBV25-1 with TRBJ1-2; no clear D. Germline V CDR1 and CDR2: MGHDK, SYGVNS. This CDR3 has 12 amino acids. Trimming shortened V by 8 bases and J by 4 bases, and 11 bases separated the two germline ends. The CDR3 DNA sequence: TGTGCCAGCTGGAATGGCCTCTATGGCTACACCTTC. It is translated as CASWNGLYGYTF.

This clone was counted once. The CDR3 nucleotides are TGTGCCAGCATCAAAAACTACGAGCAGTACTTC. Translating gives CASIKNYEQYF. This sequence joins TRBV6-1 and TRBJ2-7; D unclear. The CDR3 sequence is 11 residues long. V lost 7 bases and J lost 3, with 7 bases in between. Germline CDR1 is MNHNS and CDR2 is SASEGT.

The chain combines TRBV30 with TRBJ2-7; TRBD2 might be the D (6 bases). Germline-derived CDR1 and CDR2 are GTSNPN and SVGIG (reference sequence). Trimming took off 2 bases at V and 12 bases at J, with 17 bases between the two ends. This CDR3 contains 12 residues. This chain's CDR3 is CAWSIYGAGGYF. Written as DNA, the CDR3 is TGTGCCTGGAGTATCTACGGGGCCGGGGGGTACTTC.

The genes are TRBV9 and TRBJ2-6, with D unresolved. The V and J ends lost 7 bases and 0 bases respectively, with 17 bases between them. This CDR3 spans 17 amino acids. The V gene's germline CDR1 is SGDLS and CDR2 YYNGEE. CDR3 coding DNA: TGTGCCAGCCAGCGCTCCGGCGGCATCTCTGGGGCCAACGTCCTGACTTTC. It encodes CASQRSGGISGANVLTF. The full variable domain, rest sourced from reference TRBV9 and TRBJ2-6, is DSGVTQTPKHLITATGQRVTLRCSPRSGDLSVYWYQQSLDQGLQFLIQYYNGEERAKGNILERFSAQQFPDLHSELNLSSLELGDSALYFCASQRSGGISGANVLTFGAGSRLTVL.

In DNA, the CDR3 is TGCGCCAGCAGCGCTAGCGGACAGGGGAGTTCACCCCTCCACTTT. It codes for CASSASGQGSSPLHF. The chain uses TRBV5-1 and TRBJ1-6, with TRBD1 matching over 9 bases. Germline lookup yields CDR1 SGHRS and CDR2 YFSETQ. The CDR3 totals 15 residues. J gave up 9 bases and V 4 bases, and 8 bases lay outside the gene matches.

The chain employs TRBV30 and TRBJ1-1, with a weak D call TRBD1 (6 bases). V was pared by 3 bases and J by 4 bases, with 12 bases between. CDR1 and CDR2 (germline): GTSNPN, SVGIG (reference sequence). The CDR3 covers 13 residues. The CDR3 nucleotides read TGTGCCTGGAGACAGGGTATGATCACTGAAGCTTTCTTT. Its translation: CAWRQGMITEAFF.

A word on this clone: This same CDR3 is encoded by further DNA sequences in the sample. V and J are TRBV7-2 and TRBJ2-2; D remains unclear. Germline V gives CDR1 SGHTA, CDR2 FQGNSA. The CDR3 has 15 residues. The ends were cut back, 2 bases at V and 2 bases at J, with 9 bases in the middle. CDR3 region: CASSLKQGNTGELFF. CDR3 DNA: TGTGCCAGCAGCTTAAAACAAGGAAACACCGGGGAGCTGTTTTTT.

This chain uses TRBV5-4 with TRBJ1-2; 7 bases align to TRBD1. Germline V gene lookup returns CDR1 SGHNT and CDR2 YYREEE (reference sequence). The CDR3 is 17 residues long. V dropped 4 bases and J dropped 4; count of bases not matched to a gene: 16. DNA of the CDR3: TGTGCCAGCAGCCCGGCGGGAGGGGGCGCCCAGACCTATGGCTACACCTTC. As protein: CASSPAGGGAQTYGYTF. Full variable domain (remainder filled in from reference TRBV5-4 and TRBJ1-2): ETGVTQSPTHLIKTRGQQVTLRCSSQSGHNTVSWYQQALGQGPQFIFQYYREEENGRGNFPPRFSGLQFPNYSSELNVNALELDDSALYLCASSPAGGGAQTYGYTFGSGTRLTVV.